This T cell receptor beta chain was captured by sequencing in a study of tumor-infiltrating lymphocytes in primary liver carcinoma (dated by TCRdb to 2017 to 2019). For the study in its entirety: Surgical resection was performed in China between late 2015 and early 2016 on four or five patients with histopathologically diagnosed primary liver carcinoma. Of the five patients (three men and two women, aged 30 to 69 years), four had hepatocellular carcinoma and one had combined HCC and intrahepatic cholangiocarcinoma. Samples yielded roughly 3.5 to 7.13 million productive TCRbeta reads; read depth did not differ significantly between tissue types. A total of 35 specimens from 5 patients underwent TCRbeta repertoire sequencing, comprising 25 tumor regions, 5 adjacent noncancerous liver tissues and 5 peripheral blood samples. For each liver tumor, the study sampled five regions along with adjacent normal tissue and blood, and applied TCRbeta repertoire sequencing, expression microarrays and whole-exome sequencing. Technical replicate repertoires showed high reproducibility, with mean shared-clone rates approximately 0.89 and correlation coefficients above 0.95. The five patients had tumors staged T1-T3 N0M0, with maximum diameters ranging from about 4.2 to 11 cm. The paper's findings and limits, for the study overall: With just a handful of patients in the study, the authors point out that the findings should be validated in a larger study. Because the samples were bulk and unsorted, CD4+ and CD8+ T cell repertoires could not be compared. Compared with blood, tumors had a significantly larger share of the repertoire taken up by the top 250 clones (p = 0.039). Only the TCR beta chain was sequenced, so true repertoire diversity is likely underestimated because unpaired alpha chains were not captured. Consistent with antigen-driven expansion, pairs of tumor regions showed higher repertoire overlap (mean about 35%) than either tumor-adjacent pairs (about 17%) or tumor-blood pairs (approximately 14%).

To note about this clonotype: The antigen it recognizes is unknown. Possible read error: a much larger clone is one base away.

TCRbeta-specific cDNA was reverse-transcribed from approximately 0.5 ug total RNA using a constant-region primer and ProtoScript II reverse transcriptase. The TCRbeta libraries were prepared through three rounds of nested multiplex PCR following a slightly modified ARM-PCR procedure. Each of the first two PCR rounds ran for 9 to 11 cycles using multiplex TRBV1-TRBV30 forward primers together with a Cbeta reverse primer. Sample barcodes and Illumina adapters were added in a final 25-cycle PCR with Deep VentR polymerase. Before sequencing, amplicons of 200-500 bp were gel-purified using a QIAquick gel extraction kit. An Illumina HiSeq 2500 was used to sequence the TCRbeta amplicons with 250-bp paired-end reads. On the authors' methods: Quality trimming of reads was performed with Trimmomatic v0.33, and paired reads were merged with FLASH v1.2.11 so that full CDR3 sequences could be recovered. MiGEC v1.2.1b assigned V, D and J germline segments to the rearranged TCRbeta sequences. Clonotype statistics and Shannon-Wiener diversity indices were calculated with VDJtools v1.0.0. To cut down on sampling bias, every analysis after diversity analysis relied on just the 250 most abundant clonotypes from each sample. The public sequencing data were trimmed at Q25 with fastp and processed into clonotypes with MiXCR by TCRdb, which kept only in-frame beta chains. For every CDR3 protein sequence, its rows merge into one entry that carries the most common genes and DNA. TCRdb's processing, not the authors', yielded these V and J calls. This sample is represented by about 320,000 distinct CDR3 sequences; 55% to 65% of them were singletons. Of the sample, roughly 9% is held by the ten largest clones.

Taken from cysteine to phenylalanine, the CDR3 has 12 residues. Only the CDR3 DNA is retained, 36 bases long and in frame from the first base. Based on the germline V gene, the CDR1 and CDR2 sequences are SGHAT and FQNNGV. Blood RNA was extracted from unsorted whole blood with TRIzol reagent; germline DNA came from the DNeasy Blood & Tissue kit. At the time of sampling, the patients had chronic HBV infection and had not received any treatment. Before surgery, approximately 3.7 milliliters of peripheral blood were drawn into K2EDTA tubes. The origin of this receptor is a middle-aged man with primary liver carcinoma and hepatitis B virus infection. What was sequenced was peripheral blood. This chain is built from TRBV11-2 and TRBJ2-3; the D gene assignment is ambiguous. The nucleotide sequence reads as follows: TGTGCCCGCAGCTTCGGTCCAGATACGCAGTATTTT. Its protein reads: CARSFGPDTQYF.